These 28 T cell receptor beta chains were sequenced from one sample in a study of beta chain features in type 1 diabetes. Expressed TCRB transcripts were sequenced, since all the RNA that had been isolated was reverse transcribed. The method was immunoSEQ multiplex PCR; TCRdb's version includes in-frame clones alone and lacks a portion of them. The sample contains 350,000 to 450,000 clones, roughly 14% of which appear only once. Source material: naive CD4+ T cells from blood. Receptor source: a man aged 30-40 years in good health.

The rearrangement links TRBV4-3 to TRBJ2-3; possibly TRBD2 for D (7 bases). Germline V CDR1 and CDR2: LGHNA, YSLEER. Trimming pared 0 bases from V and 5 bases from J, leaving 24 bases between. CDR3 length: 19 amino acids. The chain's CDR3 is CASSQESGGRPPVKDTQYF. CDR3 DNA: TGCGCCAGCAGCCAAGAGTCCGGGGGGCGGCCCCCAGTGAAAGATACGCAGTATTTT.

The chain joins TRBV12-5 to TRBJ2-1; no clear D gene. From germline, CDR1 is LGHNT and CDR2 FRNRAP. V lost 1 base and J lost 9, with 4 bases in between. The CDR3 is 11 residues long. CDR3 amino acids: CASGLASEQFF. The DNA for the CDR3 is TGTGCTAGTGGTTTGGCTAGTGAGCAGTTCTTC.

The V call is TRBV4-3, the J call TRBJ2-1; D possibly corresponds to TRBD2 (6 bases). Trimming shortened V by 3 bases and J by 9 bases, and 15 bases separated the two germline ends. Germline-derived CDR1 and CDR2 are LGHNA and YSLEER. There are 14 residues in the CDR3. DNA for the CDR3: TGCGCCAGCAGCCATACGCCCAGAGCGGGTGAGCAGTTCTTC. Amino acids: CASSHTPRAGEQFF.

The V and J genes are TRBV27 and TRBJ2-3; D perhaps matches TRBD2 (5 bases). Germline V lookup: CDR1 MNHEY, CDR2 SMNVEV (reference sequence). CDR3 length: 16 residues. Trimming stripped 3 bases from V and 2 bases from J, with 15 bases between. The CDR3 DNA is TGTGCCAGCAGTTTGGGGAGCAGAACGGCCACAGATACGCAGTATTTT. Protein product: CASSLGSRTATDTQYF.

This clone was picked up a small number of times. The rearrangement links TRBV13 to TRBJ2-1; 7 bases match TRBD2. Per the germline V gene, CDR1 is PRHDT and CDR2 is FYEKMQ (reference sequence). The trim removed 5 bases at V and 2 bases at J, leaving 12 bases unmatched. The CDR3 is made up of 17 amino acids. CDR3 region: CASSLTPEGLPYNEQFF. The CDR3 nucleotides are TGTGCCAGCAGCCTAACGCCTGAGGGACTACCCTACAATGAGCAGTTCTTC.

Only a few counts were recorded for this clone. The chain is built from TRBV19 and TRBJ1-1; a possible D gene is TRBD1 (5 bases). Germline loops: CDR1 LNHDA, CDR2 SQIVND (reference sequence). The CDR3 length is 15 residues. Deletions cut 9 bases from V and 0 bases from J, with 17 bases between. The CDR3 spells CASRRREDMNTEAFF. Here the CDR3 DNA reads TGTGCCAGCAGGAGAAGGGAGGACATGAACACTGAAGCTTTCTTT.

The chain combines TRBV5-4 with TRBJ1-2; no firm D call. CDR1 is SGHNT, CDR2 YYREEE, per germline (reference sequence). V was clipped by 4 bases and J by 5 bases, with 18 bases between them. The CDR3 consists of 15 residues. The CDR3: CASSQDRYQIYGYTF. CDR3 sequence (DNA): TGTGCCAGCAGCCAGGACCGATATCAGATTTATGGCTACACCTTC.

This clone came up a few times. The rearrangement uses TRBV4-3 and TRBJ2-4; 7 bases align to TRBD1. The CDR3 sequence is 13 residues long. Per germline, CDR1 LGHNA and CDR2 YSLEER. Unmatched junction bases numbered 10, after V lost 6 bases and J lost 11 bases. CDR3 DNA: TGCGCCAGCAGAAGGACAGGAGAAACCCTTCAGTACTTC. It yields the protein CASRRTGETLQYF.

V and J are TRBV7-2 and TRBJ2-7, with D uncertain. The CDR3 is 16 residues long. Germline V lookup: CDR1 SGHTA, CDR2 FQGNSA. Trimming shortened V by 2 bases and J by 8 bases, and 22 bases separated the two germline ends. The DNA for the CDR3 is TGTGCCAGCAGCTTAAATTCCCGTTTAGGCCCTATCAAGCAGTACTTC. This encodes CASSLNSRLGPIKQYF.

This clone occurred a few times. The CDR3 nucleotides are TGTGCCAGCAGCTTAGTCGGGGGGCGGGTCGAGACCCAGTACTTC. Translating it yields CASSLVGGRVETQYF. V and J are TRBV7-2 and TRBJ2-5; possibly TRBD2 for D (7 bases). Germline assignment: CDR1 SGHTA and CDR2 FQGNSA. The V end lost 1 base, the J end lost 5 bases, and 14 bases lay between the germline ends. This CDR3 has 15 amino acids.

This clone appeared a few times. The CDR3 bases are TGCGCCAGCAGCCTCCCGCCAGGGGAGGGGTACAATGAGCAGTTCTTC. Translation: CASSLPPGEGYNEQFF. V and J are TRBV4-1 and TRBJ2-1; maybe TRBD2 (7 bases). This CDR3 is 16 amino acids long. V lost 4 bases and J 4 bases, leaving 17 bases between the germline ends. CDR1 MGHRA and CDR2 YSYEKL come from the germline V gene.

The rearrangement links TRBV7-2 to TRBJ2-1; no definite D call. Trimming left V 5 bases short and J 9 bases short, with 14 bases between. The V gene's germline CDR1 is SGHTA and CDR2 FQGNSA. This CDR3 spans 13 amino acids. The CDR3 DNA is TGTGCCAGCAGCCCCCGGATGCTCAGTGAGCAGTTCTTC. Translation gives CASSPRMLSEQFF.

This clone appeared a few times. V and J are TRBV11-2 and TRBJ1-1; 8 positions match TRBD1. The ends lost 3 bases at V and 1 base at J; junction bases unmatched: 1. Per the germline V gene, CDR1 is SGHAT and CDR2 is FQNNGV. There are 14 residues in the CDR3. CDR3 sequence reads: CASSFGTGNTEAFF. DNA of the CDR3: TGTGCCAGCAGCTTCGGGACAGGGAACACTGAAGCTTTCTTT. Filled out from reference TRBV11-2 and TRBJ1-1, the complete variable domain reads EAGVAQSPRYKIIEKRQSVAFWCNPISGHATLYWYQQILGQGPKLLIQFQNNGVVDDSQLPKDRFSAERLKGVDSTLKIQPAKLEDSAVYLCASSFGTGNTEAFFGQGTRLTVV.

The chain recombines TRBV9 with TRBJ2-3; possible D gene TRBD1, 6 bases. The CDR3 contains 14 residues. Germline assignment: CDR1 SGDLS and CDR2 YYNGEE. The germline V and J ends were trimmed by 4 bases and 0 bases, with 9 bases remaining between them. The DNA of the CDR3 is TGTGCCAGCAGCCTAGGACAGAGCACAGATACGCAGTATTTT. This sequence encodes CASSLGQSTDTQYF.

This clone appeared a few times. CDR3 loop: CASSLASRTSLLSSTDTQYF. DNA for the CDR3: TGTGCCAGCAGCTTAGCGTCGAGGACTAGTCTTCTGTCATCCACAGATACGCAGTATTTT. The chain couples TRBV7-2 to TRBJ2-3; 7 bases agree with TRBD2. In germline, CDR1 is SGHTA, CDR2 FQGNSA. Trimming cost V 0 bases and J 2 bases; bases outside gene matches: 17. The CDR3 contains 20 residues.

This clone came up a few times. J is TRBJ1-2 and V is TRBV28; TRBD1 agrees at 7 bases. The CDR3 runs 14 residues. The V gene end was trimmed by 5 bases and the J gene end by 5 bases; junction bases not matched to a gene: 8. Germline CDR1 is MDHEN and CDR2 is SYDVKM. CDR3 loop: CASSPTGAGYGYTF. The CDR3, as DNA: TGTGCCAGCAGTCCCACAGGGGCTGGGTATGGCTACACCTTC.

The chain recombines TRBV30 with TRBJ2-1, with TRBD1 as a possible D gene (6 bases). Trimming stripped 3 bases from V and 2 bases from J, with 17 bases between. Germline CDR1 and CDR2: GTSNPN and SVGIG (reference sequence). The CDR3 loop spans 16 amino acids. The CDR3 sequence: CAWRGKQGTPYNEQFF. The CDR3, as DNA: TGTGCCTGGAGGGGTAAACAGGGAACCCCCTACAATGAGCAGTTCTTC.

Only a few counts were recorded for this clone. The CDR3 DNA reads as TGTGCCAGCAGTCTCTCGCGGCGGAGCACAGATACGCAGTATTTT. Translation gives CASSLSRRSTDTQYF. V is TRBV2 and J is TRBJ2-3; D unclear. There are 15 residues in the CDR3. The germline V and J ends were trimmed by 5 bases and 0 bases, with 12 bases remaining between them. Germline loops: CDR1 SNHLY, CDR2 FYNNEI.

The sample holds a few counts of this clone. CDR3 residues: CASSLALVLTF. The DNA for the CDR3 is TGTGCCAGCAGCTTGGCGTTGGTCCTGACTTTC. V gene TRBV7-2 combines with J gene TRBJ2-6; unclear D gene. The CDR3 has 11 amino acids. From germline, CDR1 is SGHTA and CDR2 FQGNSA. V was clipped by 3 bases and J by 13 bases, with 7 bases between them.

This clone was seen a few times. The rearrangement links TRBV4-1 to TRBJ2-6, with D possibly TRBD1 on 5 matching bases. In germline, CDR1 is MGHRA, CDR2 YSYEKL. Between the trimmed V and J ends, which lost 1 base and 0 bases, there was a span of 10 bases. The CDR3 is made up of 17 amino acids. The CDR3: CASSQVQASSGANVLTF. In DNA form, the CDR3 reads TGCGCCAGCAGCCAAGTACAGGCGAGCTCTGGGGCCAACGTCCTGACTTTC.

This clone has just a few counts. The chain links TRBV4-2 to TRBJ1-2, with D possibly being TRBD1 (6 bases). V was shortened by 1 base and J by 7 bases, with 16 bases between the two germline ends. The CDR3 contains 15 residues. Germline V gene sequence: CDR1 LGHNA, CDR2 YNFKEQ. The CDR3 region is CASSQVIPGASGYTF. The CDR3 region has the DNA TGTGCCAGCAGCCAAGTGATTCCGGGGGCCTCTGGCTACACCTTC.

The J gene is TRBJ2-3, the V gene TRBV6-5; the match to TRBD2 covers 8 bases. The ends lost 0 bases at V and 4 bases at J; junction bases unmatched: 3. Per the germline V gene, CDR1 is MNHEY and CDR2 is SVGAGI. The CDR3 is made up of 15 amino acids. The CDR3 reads CASSYSKREPDTQYF. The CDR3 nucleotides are TGTGCCAGCAGTTACTCCAAGCGGGAGCCAGATACGCAGTATTTT.

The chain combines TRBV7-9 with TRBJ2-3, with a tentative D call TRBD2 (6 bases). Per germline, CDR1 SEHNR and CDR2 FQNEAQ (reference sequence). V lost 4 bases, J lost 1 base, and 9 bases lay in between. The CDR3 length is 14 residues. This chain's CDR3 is CASSYGTGTDTQYF. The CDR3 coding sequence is TGTGCCAGCAGCTACGGGACTGGCACAGATACGCAGTATTTT.

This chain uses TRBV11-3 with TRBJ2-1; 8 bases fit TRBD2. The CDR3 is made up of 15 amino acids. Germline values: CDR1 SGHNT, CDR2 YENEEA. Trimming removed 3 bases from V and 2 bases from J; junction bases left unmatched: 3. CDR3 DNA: TGTGCCAGCAGCTTCCGCGGGGGGACCTACAATGAGCAGTTCTTC. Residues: CASSFRGGTYNEQFF.

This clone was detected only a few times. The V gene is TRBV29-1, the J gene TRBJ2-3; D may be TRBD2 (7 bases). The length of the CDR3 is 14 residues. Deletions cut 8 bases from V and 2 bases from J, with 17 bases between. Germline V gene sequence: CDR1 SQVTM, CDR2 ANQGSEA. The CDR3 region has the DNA TGCAGCTTAACTGGGGGGGCTCCCACAGATACGCAGTATTTT. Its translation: CSLTGGAPTDTQYF.

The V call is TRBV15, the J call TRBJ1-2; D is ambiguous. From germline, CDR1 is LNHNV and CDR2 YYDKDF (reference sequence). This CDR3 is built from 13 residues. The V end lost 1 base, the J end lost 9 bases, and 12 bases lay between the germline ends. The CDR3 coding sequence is TGTGCCACCAGCAGAGGATGGGAGGAGAGCTACACCTTC. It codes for CATSRGWEESYTF.

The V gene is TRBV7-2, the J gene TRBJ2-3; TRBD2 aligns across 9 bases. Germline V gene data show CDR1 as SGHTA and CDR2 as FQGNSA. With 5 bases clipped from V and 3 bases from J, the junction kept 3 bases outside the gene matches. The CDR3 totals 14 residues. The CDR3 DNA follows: TGTGCCAGCAGCATTAGCGGGAGTACAGATACGCAGTATTTT. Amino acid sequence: CASSISGSTDTQYF.

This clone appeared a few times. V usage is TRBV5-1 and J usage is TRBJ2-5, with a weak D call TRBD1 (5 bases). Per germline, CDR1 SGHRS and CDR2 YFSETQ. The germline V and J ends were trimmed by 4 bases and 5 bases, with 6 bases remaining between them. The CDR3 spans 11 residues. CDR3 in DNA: TGCGCCAGCAGCCACAGGGAGACCCAGTACTTC. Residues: CASSHRETQYF.